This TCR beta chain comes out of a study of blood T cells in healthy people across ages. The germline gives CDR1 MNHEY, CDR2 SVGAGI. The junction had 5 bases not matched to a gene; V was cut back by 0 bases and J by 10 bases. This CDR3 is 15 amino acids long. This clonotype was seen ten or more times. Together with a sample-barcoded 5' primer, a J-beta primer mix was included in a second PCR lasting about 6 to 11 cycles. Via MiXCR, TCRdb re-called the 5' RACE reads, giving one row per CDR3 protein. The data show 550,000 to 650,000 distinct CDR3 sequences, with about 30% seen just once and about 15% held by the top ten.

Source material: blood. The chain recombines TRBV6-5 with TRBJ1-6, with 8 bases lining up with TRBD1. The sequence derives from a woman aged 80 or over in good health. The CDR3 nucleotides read TGTGCCAGCAGTTACTCAACAGGGGGTGAATCACCCCTCCACTTT. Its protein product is CASSYSTGGESPLHF.